A single sample gave rise to the 30 T cell receptor beta chains below, sequenced in a study of CD4 T cells in relation to SARS-CoV-2 and coronaviruses. Produced via immunoSEQ multiplex PCR; TCRdb's table is partial and in-frame only. This table holds some 19,000 clones, about 80% found once. What these receptors recognize is not known. The unexposed donors gave CD4+ T cells in about 2010-2019, prior to COVID-19. CD4+ T cells were isolated from the cells after 10 days of culture. The sample comprised CD4+ T cells from PBMCs, cultured in vitro. Receptors were obtained from a human donor in good health.

The J gene is TRBJ2-6, the V gene TRBV7-9, with unresolved D. The CDR3 runs to 19 residues. V lost 0 bases, J lost 0 bases, and 15 bases lay in between. The germline gives CDR1 SEHNR, CDR2 FQNEAQ (reference sequence). The CDR3 protein is CASSLALWTKGSGANVLTF. The DNA of the CDR3 is TGTGCCAGCAGCTTAGCGCTCTGGACGAAGGGCTCTGGGGCCAACGTCCTGACTTTC.

The V call is TRBV6-1, the J call TRBJ1-5, with TRBD1 matching over 12 bases. J was trimmed by 1 base and V by 4 bases; bases with no gene match: 11. The CDR3 consists of 19 residues. The germline V gene encodes CDR1 MNHNS and CDR2 SASEGT. Here the CDR3 reads CASSGGGQGASRSNQPQHF. The CDR3 nucleotides read TGTGCCAGCAGTGGGGGGGGACAGGGGGCTTCGAGGAGCAATCAGCCCCAGCATTTT.

This clone was picked up a small number of times. V gene TRBV25-1 combines with J gene TRBJ2-7, with 8 bases fitting TRBD1. The CDR3 has 12 residues. Germline CDR1 is MGHDK and CDR2 is SYGVNS. V gave up 6 bases and J gave up 3 bases; unmatched junction bases: 1. The CDR3 reads CASRDRVYEQYF. In nucleotides, the CDR3 is TGTGCCAGCAGGGACAGGGTCTACGAGCAGTACTTC.

The genes are TRBV4-3 and TRBJ1-2, with TRBD1 as a possible D gene (5 bases). CDR3 length equals 14 residues. V was trimmed by 0 bases and J by 7 bases, leaving 12 bases between them. Germline values: CDR1 LGHNA, CDR2 YSLEER. CDR3 sequence: CASSQEPNGAGYTF. Here the CDR3 DNA reads TGCGCCAGCAGCCAAGAACCCAATGGGGCTGGCTACACCTTC.

The J gene is TRBJ1-2, the V gene TRBV5-6, with 8 bases aligning to TRBD1. CDR1 is SGHDT, CDR2 YYEEEE, per germline. V trimming: 4 bases; J trimming: 6 bases; junction bases outside the gene matches: 8. The CDR3 contains 14 residues. CDR3 protein: CASSPGGGYNGYTF. The CDR3 DNA reads as TGTGCCAGCAGCCCAGGGGGCGGGTATAATGGCTACACCTTC.

The chain employs TRBV11-2 and TRBJ2-2; 9 positions match TRBD1. Germline V CDR1 and CDR2: SGHAT, FQNNGV. With V trimmed by 6 bases and J by 8 bases, 10 bases remained unmatched. The CDR3 has 15 residues. The CDR3 loop reads CASRRTGARGGELFF. CDR3 coding DNA: TGTGCCAGCAGAAGGACAGGGGCTCGGGGGGGGGAGCTGTTTTTT.

This clone has just one count. The chain uses TRBV7-9 and TRBJ1-2, with a possible D match to TRBD1 (5 bases). Germline assignment: CDR1 SEHNR and CDR2 FQNEAQ (reference sequence). Between the trimmed V and J ends, which lost 5 bases and 2 bases, there was a span of 9 bases. The length of the CDR3 is 13 residues. Written as DNA, the CDR3 is TGTGCCAGCAGCGGGACCCTAAACTATGGCTACACCTTC. It translates to CASSGTLNYGYTF.

This clone showed up just a few times. The chain is built from TRBV11-2 and TRBJ2-1; 9 bases fit TRBD2. Germline V lookup: CDR1 SGHAT, CDR2 FQNNGV. V shed 5 bases and J 4 bases; nucleotides not matched to a gene: 9. The CDR3 is 16 amino acids. The CDR3 DNA sequence: TGTGCCAGCAGCCGTCTTAGCGGGGGCCGATACAATGAGCAGTTCTTC. Residues: CASSRLSGGRYNEQFF. Combining the CDR3 with reference TRBV11-2 and TRBJ2-1 gives the whole variable domain EAGVAQSPRYKIIEKRQSVAFWCNPISGHATLYWYQQILGQGPKLLIQFQNNGVVDDSQLPKDRFSAERLKGVDSTLKIQPAKLEDSAVYLCASSRLSGGRYNEQFFGPGTRLTVL.

The V and J genes are TRBV9 and TRBJ2-1; D is perhaps TRBD2 (7 bases). This CDR3 has 17 residues. V gave up 0 bases and J gave up 3 bases, with 16 bases separating them. CDR1 SGDLS and CDR2 YYNGEE come from the germline V gene. The DNA for the CDR3 is TGTGCCAGCAGCGTAGGGGTTACGGGGGGCCGCTACAATGAGCAGTTCTTC. It translates to CASSVGVTGGRYNEQFF. Filled out from reference TRBV9 and TRBJ2-1, the complete variable domain reads DSGVTQTPKHLITATGQRVTLRCSPRSGDLSVYWYQQSLDQGLQFLIQYYNGEERAKGNILERFSAQQFPDLHSELNLSSLELGDSALYFCASSVGVTGGRYNEQFFGPGTRLTVL.

V gene TRBV25-1 combines with J gene TRBJ1-1; D is undetermined. CDR1 and CDR2 from the germline V gene are MGHDK and SYGVNS. The CDR3 totals 14 residues. V was cut by 3 bases and J by 6 bases, with 14 bases left in between. In DNA form, the CDR3 reads TGTGCCAGCAGTGATTCCCTAGGCAACGCTGAAGCTTTCTTT. Amino acid sequence: CASSDSLGNAEAFF.

The chain links TRBV6-5 to TRBJ2-7; TRBD2 matches at 9 bases. Germline V gene lookup returns CDR1 MNHEY and CDR2 SVGAGI. Trimming cost V 5 bases and J 3 bases; bases outside gene matches: 2. The length of the CDR3 is 13 residues. CDR3 protein: CASSLAGRYEQYF. The CDR3 nucleotides are TGTGCCAGCAGTCTAGCGGGGCGCTACGAGCAGTACTTC.

In nucleotides, the CDR3 is TGTGCCAGCAGCCTAGGCAGAGAGACCCAGTACTTC. Its translation: CASSLGRETQYF. The chain couples TRBV11-2 to TRBJ2-5; the D is unclear. V dropped 5 bases and J dropped 4 bases, with 8 bases sitting between them. This CDR3 has 12 amino acids. CDR1 and CDR2 (germline): SGHAT, FQNNGV.

The CDR3 loop is CASSLWVGSGSTDTQYF. CDR3 DNA sequence: TGTGCCAGTAGTCTCTGGGTTGGTAGCGGCAGCACAGATACGCAGTATTTT. The chain links TRBV19 to TRBJ2-3; TRBD2 is a possible D gene (6 bases). In germline, CDR1 is LNHDA, CDR2 SQIVND (reference sequence). The ends were cut back, 5 bases at V and 0 bases at J, with 18 bases in the middle. This CDR3 has 17 residues.

The genes are TRBV6-2 or TRBV6-3 and TRBJ2-3, with 15 bases aligning to TRBD2. Germline lookup yields CDR1 MNHEY and CDR2 SVGEGT. V lost 4 bases and J lost 5; bases outside the gene matches: 10. CDR3 length: 18 amino acids. Here the CDR3 DNA reads TGTGCCAGCAGTTCCATACTCGGACTAGCGGGGGGGAAAGATACGCAGTATTTT. This encodes CASSSILGLAGGKDTQYF.

The chain couples TRBV7-3 to TRBJ1-1; D is unclear. The germline V gene has CDR1 SGHTA and CDR2 FQGTGA. The CDR3 length is 16 residues. V was cut by 3 bases and J by 4 bases, with 18 bases left in between. CDR3 in amino acids: CASSFGGGRAVTEAFF. In DNA form, the CDR3 reads TGTGCCAGCAGCTTTGGTGGCGGTAGGGCGGTCACTGAAGCTTTCTTT.

This clone was seen just once. This CDR3 reads CASSQRRRLTGNSKQFF. CDR3 sequence (DNA): TGTGCCAGCAGCCAACGAAGAAGGCTGACAGGGAATTCAAAGCAGTTCTTC. The V call is TRBV7-9, the J call TRBJ2-1, with 7 bases matching TRBD1. From germline, CDR1 is SEHNR and CDR2 FQNEAQ (reference sequence). This CDR3 contains 17 residues. V trimming: 5 bases; J trimming: 11 bases; junction bases outside the gene matches: 21. The whole variable domain, remainder taken from reference TRBV7-9 and TRBJ2-1, is DTGVSQNPRHKITKRGQNVTFRCDPISEHNRLYWYRQTLGQGPEFLTYFQNEAQLEKSRLLSDRFSAERPKGSFSTLEIQRTEQGDSAMYLCASSQRRRLTGNSKQFFGPGTRLTVL.

The chain recombines TRBV6-5 with TRBJ1-1, with D uncertain. The germline gives CDR1 MNHEY, CDR2 SVGAGI. The CDR3 is 14 amino acids. Trimming took 0 bases from V and 2 from J, leaving 7 bases between them. CDR3 DNA sequence: TGTGCCAGCAGTTACTCGGCAGGCAACACTGAAGCTTTCTTT. This translates into CASSYSAGNTEAFF.

The chain recombines TRBV5-6 with TRBJ1-1; a possible D gene is TRBD1 (5 bases). This CDR3 is 13 amino acids long. Germline V gene data show CDR1 as SGHDT and CDR2 as YYEEEE. The V and J ends lost 0 bases and 10 bases respectively, with 13 bases between them. CDR3 sequence reads: CASSLEGAGGAFF. The DNA of the CDR3 is TGTGCCAGCAGCTTGGAAGGGGCGGGTGGAGCTTTCTTT. Full variable domain (remainder filled in from reference TRBV5-6 and TRBJ1-1): DAGVTQSPTHLIKTRGQQVTLRCSPKSGHDTVSWYQQALGQGPQFIFQYYEEEERQRGNFPDRFSGHQFPNYSSELNVNALLLGDSALYLCASSLEGAGGAFFGQGTRLTVV.

The gene calls are TRBV12-3 or TRBV12-4 and TRBJ1-1; TRBD1 is a possible D gene (5 bases). Between the trimmed V and J ends, which lost 2 bases and 7 bases, there was a span of 8 bases. This CDR3 has 12 residues. The CDR3 protein is CASSLMGREAFF. In nucleotides, the CDR3 is TGTGCCAGCAGTTTAATGGGGCGTGAAGCTTTCTTT.

The J gene is TRBJ2-1, the V gene TRBV6-2 or TRBV6-3, with D maybe TRBD2 (6 bases). This CDR3 is built from 17 residues. The V gene lost 5 bases and the J gene lost 9 bases, with 26 bases spanning the gap. Germline values: CDR1 MNHEY, CDR2 SVGEGT. In nucleotides, the CDR3 is TGTGCCAGCAGTCCCCCGGGGGACTTGACCTTTACAAGTGAGCAGTTCTTC. This gives the protein CASSPPGDLTFTSEQFF.

The genes are TRBV29-1 and TRBJ2-7; TRBD2 is a possible D gene (6 bases). Germline V CDR1 and CDR2: SQVTM, ANQGSEA. The CDR3 runs 12 residues. Trimming stripped 4 bases from V and 2 bases from J, with 9 bases between. CDR3 loop: CSVVIAAYEQYF. The CDR3 DNA reads as TGCAGCGTTGTAATAGCGGCCTACGAGCAGTACTTC.

CDR3 residues: CASSLIVTGTPSGNTIYF. The CDR3 DNA follows: TGTGCCAGCAGCCTGATTGTAACAGGTACCCCCTCTGGAAACACCATATATTTT. The rearrangement links TRBV7-2 to TRBJ1-3; weak D call: TRBD1 (5 bases). CDR1 SGHTA and CDR2 FQGNSA come from the germline V gene. Trimming pared 5 bases from V and 0 bases from J, leaving 20 bases between. This CDR3 is 18 amino acids long.

The chain carries TRBV14 and TRBJ2-7; tentative D call: TRBD2 (6 bases). The V gene lost 0 bases and the J gene lost 3 bases, with 12 bases spanning the gap. The germline V gene encodes CDR1 SGHDN and CDR2 FVKESK. The CDR3 loop spans 15 amino acids. Here the CDR3 DNA reads TGTGCCAGCAGCCAAGAGCCCGGGAGCGGCTACGAGCAGTACTTC. Translated, it gives CASSQEPGSGYEQYF.

This chain's CDR3 is CASSLSGGEGTDTQYF. The CDR3 DNA is TGTGCCAGCAGCTTAAGTGGGGGCGAGGGGACAGATACGCAGTATTTT. V gene TRBV7-3 combines with J gene TRBJ2-3; D might be TRBD1 (6 bases). Trimming took off 1 base at V and 3 bases at J, with 14 bases between the two ends. The germline CDR1 and CDR2 sequences are SGHTA and FQGTGA. The CDR3 length is 16 residues. The full variable domain, completed using reference TRBV7-3 and TRBJ2-3, is GAGVSQTPSNKVTEKGKYVELRCDPISGHTALYWYRQSLGQGPEFLIYFQGTGAADDSGLPNDRFFAVRPEGSVSTLKIQRTERGDSAVYLCASSLSGGEGTDTQYFGPGTRLTVL.

This rearrangement joins TRBV19 to TRBJ2-2; 9 nucleotides line up with TRBD2. Looked up from germline, CDR1 is LNHDA and CDR2 is SQIVND (reference sequence). This CDR3 has 16 residues. V trimming: 7 bases; J trimming: 0 bases; junction bases outside the gene matches: 6. The chain's CDR3 is CASTLIAGANTGELFF. The CDR3 DNA reads TGTGCCAGTACCCTTATAGCGGGGGCGAACACCGGGGAGCTGTTTTTT.

V gene TRBV7-2 combines with J gene TRBJ1-3; D gene ambiguous. Trimming left V 6 bases short and J 3 bases short, with 15 bases between. The CDR3 contains 15 residues. In germline, CDR1 is SGHTA, CDR2 FQGNSA. The CDR3 DNA reads as TGTGCCAGCAGGGCGGTGGAGAATTTTGGAAACACCATATATTTT. Translating gives CASRAVENFGNTIYF.

The chain is built from TRBV19 and TRBJ1-5; D is perhaps TRBD1 (6 bases). V lost 5 bases, J lost 7 bases, and 12 bases lay in between. CDR3 size: 13 residues. CDR1 LNHDA and CDR2 SQIVND come from the germline V gene (reference sequence). The CDR3: CASSVGAYQPQHF. The CDR3 nucleotides read TGTGCCAGTAGTGTGGGGGCATACCAGCCCCAGCATTTT.

The chain is built from TRBV18 and TRBJ1-1, with TRBD1 as a possible D gene (5 bases). Per germline, CDR1 KGHSH and CDR2 LQKENI. This CDR3 contains 16 residues. The V gene lost 0 bases and the J gene lost 0 bases, with 11 bases spanning the gap. Here the CDR3 reads CASSPPQGSMNTEAFF. The CDR3 DNA sequence: TGTGCCAGCTCACCACCGCAGGGAAGCATGAACACTGAAGCTTTCTTT.

The rearrangement links TRBV18 to TRBJ1-2; no clear D gene. The V gene's germline CDR1 is KGHSH and CDR2 LQKENI. Trimming stripped 1 base from V and 2 bases from J, with 11 bases between. This CDR3 is 15 amino acids long. CDR3 bases: TGTGCCAGCTCACCACTAGAGAGGGTCAACTATGGCTACACCTTC. Translated: CASSPLERVNYGYTF.

The gene calls are TRBV27 and TRBJ2-6, with 7 bases identical to TRBD2. With V trimmed by 7 bases and J by 9 bases, 3 bases remained unmatched. CDR3 length: 12 residues. The germline gives CDR1 MNHEY, CDR2 SMNVEV (reference sequence). The CDR3 sequence: CASTREGNVLTF. CDR3 nucleotide sequence: TGTGCCAGCACGAGGGAGGGCAACGTCCTGACTTTC.